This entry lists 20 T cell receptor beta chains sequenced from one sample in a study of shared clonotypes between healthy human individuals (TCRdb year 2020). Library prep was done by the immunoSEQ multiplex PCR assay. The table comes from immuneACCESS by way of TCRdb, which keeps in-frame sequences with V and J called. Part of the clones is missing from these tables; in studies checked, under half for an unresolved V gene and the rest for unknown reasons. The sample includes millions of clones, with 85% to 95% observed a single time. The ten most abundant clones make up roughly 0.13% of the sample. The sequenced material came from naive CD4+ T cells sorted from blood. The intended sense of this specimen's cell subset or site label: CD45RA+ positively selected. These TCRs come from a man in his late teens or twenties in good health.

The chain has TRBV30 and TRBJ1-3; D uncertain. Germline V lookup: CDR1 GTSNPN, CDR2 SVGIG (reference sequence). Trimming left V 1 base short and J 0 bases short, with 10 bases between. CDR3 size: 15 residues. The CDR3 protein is CAWSDEAVSGNTIYF. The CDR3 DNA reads TGTGCCTGGAGTGATGAGGCAGTCTCTGGAAACACCATATATTTT. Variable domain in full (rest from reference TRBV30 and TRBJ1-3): SQTIHQWPATLVQPVGSPLSLECTVEGTSNPNLYWYRQAAGRGLQLLFYSVGIGQISSEVPQNLSASRPQDRQFILSSKKLLLSDSGFYLCAWSDEAVSGNTIYFGEGSWLTVV.

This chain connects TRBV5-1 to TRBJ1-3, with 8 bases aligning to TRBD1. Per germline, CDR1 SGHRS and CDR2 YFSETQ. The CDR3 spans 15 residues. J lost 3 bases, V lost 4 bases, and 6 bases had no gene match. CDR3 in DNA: TGCGCCAGCAGCGTCCAAGGGACAGGTGGAAACACCATATATTTT. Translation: CASSVQGTGGNTIYF.

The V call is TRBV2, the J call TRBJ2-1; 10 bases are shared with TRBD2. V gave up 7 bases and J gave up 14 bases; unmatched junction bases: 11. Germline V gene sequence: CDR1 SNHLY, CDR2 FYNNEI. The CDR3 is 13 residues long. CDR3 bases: TGTGCCAGCACCCTCCTTCTAGCGGGAGTAGAGTTCTTC. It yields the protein CASTLLLAGVEFF.

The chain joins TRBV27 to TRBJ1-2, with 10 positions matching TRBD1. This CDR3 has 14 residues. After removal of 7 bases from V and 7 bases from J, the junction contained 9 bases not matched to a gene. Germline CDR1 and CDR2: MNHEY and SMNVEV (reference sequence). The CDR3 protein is CASTRDRGQGGYTF. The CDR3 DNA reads TGTGCCAGCACCAGAGACAGGGGGCAAGGTGGCTACACCTTC.

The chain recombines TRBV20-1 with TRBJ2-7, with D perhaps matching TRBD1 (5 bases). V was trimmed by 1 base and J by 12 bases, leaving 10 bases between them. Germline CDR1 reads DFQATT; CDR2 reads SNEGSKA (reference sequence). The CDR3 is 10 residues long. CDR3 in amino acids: CSARGQGVYF. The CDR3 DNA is TGCAGTGCTAGAGGGCAGGGCGTGTACTTC.

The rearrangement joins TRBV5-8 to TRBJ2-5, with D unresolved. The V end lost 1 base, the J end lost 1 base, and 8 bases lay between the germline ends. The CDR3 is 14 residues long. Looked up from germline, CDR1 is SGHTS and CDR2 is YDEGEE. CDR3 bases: TGTGCCAGCAGCTTGAACAGTGTCCAAGAGACCCAGTACTTC. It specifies CASSLNSVQETQYF.

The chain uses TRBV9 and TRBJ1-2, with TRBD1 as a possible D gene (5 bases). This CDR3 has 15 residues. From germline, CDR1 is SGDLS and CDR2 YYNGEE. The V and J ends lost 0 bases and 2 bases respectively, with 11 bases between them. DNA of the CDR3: TGTGCCAGCAGCGTAGATACAGGTTCAAACTATGGCTACACCTTC. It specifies CASSVDTGSNYGYTF.

The CDR3, as DNA: TGCGCCAGCAGCGGGGGGACCTCCCCCGCGACCCAGTACTTC. Translated: CASSGGTSPATQYF. The J gene is TRBJ2-5, the V gene TRBV5-1; maybe TRBD2 (6 bases). CDR1 and CDR2 (germline): SGHRS, YFSETQ. V lost 4 bases, J lost 7 bases, and 17 bases lay in between. The CDR3 sequence is 14 residues long.

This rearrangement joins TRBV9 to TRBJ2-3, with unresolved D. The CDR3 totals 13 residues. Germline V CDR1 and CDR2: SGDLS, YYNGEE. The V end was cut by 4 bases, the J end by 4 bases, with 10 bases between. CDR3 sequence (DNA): TGTGCCAGCAGCCCGGTAAGGGCAGATACGCAGTATTTT. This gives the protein CASSPVRADTQYF.

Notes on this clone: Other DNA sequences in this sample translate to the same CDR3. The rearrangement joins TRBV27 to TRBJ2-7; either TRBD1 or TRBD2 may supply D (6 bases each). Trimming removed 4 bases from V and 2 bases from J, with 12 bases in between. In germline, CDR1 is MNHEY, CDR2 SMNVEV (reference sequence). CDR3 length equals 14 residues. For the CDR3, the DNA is TGTGCCAGCAGTTCCTCCGGGGGCCCCTACGAGCAGTACTTC. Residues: CASSSSGGPYEQYF.

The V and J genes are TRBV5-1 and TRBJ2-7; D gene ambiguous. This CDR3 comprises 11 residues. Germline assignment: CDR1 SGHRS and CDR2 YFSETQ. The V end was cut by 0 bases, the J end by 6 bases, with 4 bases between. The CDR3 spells CASSLVGEQYF. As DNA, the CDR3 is TGCGCCAGCAGCTTGGTTGGCGAGCAGTACTTC. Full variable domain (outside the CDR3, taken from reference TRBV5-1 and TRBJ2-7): KAGVTQTPRYLIKTRGQQVTLSCSPISGHRSVSWYQQTPGQGLQFLFEYFSETQRNKGNFPGRFSGRQFSNSRSEMNVSTLELGDSALYLCASSLVGEQYFGPGTRLTVT.

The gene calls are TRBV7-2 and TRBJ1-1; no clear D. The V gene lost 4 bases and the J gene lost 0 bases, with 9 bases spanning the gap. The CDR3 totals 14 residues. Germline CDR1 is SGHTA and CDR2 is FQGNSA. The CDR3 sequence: CASSSPRLNTEAFF. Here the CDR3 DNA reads TGTGCCAGCAGCTCGCCAAGGTTGAACACTGAAGCTTTCTTT.

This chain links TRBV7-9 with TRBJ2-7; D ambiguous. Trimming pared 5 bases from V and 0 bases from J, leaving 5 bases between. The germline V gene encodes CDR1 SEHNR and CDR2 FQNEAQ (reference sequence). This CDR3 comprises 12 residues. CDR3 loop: CASSATSYEQYF. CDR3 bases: TGTGCCAGCAGCGCTACCTCCTACGAGCAGTACTTC.

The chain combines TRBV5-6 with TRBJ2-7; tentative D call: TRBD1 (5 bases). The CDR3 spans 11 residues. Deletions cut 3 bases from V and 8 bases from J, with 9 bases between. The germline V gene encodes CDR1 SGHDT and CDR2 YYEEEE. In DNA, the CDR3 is TGTGCCAGCAGCTCTGACAGCAAGCAGTACTTC. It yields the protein CASSSDSKQYF.

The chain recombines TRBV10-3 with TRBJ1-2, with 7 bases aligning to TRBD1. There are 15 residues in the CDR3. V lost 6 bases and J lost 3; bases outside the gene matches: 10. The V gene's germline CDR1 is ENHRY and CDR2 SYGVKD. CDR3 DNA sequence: TGTGCCATCAGGGGCAGGGGGAACAGGGACTATGGCTACACCTTC. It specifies CAIRGRGNRDYGYTF.

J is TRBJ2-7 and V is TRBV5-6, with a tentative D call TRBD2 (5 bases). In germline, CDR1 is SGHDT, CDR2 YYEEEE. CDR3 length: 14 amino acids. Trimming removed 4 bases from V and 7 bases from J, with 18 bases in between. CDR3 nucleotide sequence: TGTGCCAGCAGCCTCTGGACTGCCCCGGGGGAGCAGTACTTC. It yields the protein CASSLWTAPGEQYF.

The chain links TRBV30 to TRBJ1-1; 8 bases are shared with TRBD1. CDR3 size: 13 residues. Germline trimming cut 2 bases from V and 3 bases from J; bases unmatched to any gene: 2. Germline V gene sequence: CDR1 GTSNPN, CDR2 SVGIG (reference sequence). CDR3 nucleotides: TGTGCCTGGAGTCAGGGGGCGGACACTGAAGCTTTCTTT. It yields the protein CAWSQGADTEAFF.

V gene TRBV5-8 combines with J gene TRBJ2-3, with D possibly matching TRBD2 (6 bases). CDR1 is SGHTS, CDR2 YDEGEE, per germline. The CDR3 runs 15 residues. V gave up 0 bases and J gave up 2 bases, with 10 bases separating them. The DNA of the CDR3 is TGTGCCAGCAGCTTGGCGGGGGTACCCACAGATACGCAGTATTTT. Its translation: CASSLAGVPTDTQYF. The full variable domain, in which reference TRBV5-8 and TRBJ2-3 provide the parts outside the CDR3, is EAGVTQSPTHLIKTRGQQATLRCSPISGHTSVYWYQQALGLGLQFLLWYDEGEERNRGNFPPRFSGRQFPNYSSELNVNALELEDSALYLCASSLAGVPTDTQYFGPGTRLTVL.

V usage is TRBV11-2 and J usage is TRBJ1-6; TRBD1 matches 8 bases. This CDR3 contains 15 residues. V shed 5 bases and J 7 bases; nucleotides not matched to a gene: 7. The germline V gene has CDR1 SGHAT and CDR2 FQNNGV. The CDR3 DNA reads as TGTGCCAGCAGCCCGCGGACAGGGCTAAATTCACCCCTCCACTTT. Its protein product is CASSPRTGLNSPLHF.

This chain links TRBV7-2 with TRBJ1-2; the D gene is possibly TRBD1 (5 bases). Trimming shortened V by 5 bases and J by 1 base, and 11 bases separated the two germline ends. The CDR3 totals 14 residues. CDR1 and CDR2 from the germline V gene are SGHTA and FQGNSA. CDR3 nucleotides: TGTGCCAGCAGCCACCGGGACGGTAACTATGGCTACACCTTC. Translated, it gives CASSHRDGNYGYTF.